These T cell receptor beta chains were read from a single sample in a study of T cell repertoires in cytomegalovirus infection. In TCRdb, the reads were re-called with MiXCR into one record per CDR3 protein. The repertoire holds 600,000 to 700,000 distinct CDR3 sequences, with about 33% as singletons. These receptors have no known antigen. The material sequenced was cultured PBMCs, taken from culture after CMV antigen stimulation. The receptors here all came from a human donor in good health (CMV status not recorded). Some clones in this sample may be carry-over from other donors' samples. CDR3s include the opening cysteine and the closing phenylalanine or tryptophan. Each record gives: D gene, J gene, clone size, V gene, CDR3 DNA, CDR3 protein. D genes are given only for firm matches. The size field is filled for only some rows; it gives once, few, many or a size class.

>TRBD2|TRBJ2-7|.|TRBV11-3
TGTGCCAGCAGTAGCGGGACTAGCGGGTCTCGTGAGCAGTACTTC
CASSSGTSGSREQYF
>.|TRBJ1-1|.|TRBV12-3/TRBV12-4
TGTGCCAGCAGTATCACAGGGATGAACACTGAAGCTTTCTTT
CASSITGMNTEAFF
>.|TRBJ1-2|.|TRBV6-8
TGTGCCAGCAGTTACTCGCAGGGGTCTGGCTACACCTTC
CASSYSQGSGYTF
>.|TRBJ2-5|few|TRBV6-1
TGTGCCAGCAACCCTAACCGGGACCAAGAGACCCAGTACTTC
CASNPNRDQETQYF
>.|TRBJ2-1|many|TRBV7-2
TGTGCCAGCAGCCCCGAAAGGGAGACAAGGAGTGAGCAGTTCTTC
CASSPERETRSEQFF
>.|TRBJ2-7|.|TRBV2
TGTGCCAGCAGCGAAACAGGGAGCACTGACGAGCAGTACTTC
CASSETGSTDEQYF
>TRBD1|TRBJ1-5|few|TRBV7-3
TGTGCCAGCAGCCAGGACAGGGGGTGGCCCCAGCATTTT
CASSQDRGWPQHF
>.|TRBJ1-6|.|TRBV11-2
TGTGCCAGCAGCTTAGGCCTTTCCGGGACCGTTTTTTCACCCCTCCACTTT
CASSLGLSGTVFSPLHF
>.|TRBJ1-4|few|TRBV7-9
TGTGCCCTCGGCGGCGAAAATGAAAAACTGTTTTTT
CALGGENEKLFF
>TRBD1|TRBJ2-7|.|TRBV10-3
TGTGCCATCAGGGGATCCGACAGGGGGCCACGCGAGCAGTACTTC
CAIRGSDRGPREQYF
>.|TRBJ1-2|few|TRBV4-1
TGCGCCAGCAGCCAAGAGTCCGCCCATGGCTACACCTTC
CASSQESAHGYTF
>.|TRBJ1-1|.|TRBV7-8
TGTGCCAGCAGCTCATTCGGGACACCTGGGACTGAAGCTTTCTTT
CASSSFGTPGTEAFF
>.|TRBJ2-7|few|TRBV6-1
TGTGCCAGCAGTGCACGGGCCCCTACACCTCTCGAGCAGTACTTC
CASSARAPTPLEQYF
>TRBD1|TRBJ2-7|.|TRBV27
TGTGCCAGCAGTTTAACCGGGACAGAGTTCTCCTACGAGCAGTACTTC
CASSLTGTEFSYEQYF
>.|TRBJ1-1|few|TRBV6-2/TRBV6-3
TGTGCCAGCCTCCAGCATTCCACTAACACTGAAGCTTTCTTT
CASLQHSTNTEAFF
>.|TRBJ2-5|.|TRBV29-1
TGCAGCGTTGAAGAAGTGGCGCTAGGGGCCCAGTACTTC
CSVEEVALGAQYF
>.|TRBJ2-7|.|TRBV5-4
TGTGCCAGCAGCTTGACGGTGGGAATACTCTCCGAGCAGTACTTC
CASSLTVGILSEQYF
>TRBD2|TRBJ2-3|.|TRBV12-3/TRBV12-4
TGTGCCAGCAGTTTATCGACTAGCGGGAGGGCCACAGATACGCAGTATTTT
CASSLSTSGRATDTQYF
>.|TRBJ1-4|few|TRBV28
TGTGCCAGCAGACTCGACGCCCTGGGGGAAAAACTGTTTTTT
CASRLDALGEKLFF
>.|TRBJ1-1|.|TRBV6-1
TGTGCCAGCATTCCGACCAATTCTGACACTGAAGCTTTCTTT
CASIPTNSDTEAFF
>TRBD1|TRBJ1-6|few|TRBV7-2
TGTGCCAGCAGCTTAGGGAGCAGGGGGCCACCCCTCCACTTT
CASSLGSRGPPLHF
>.|TRBJ2-7|few|TRBV20-1
TGCAGTGCATGGTTGGGGGGAGCGGACGAGCAGTACTTC
CSAWLGGADEQYF
>.|TRBJ1-5|few|TRBV7-2
TGTGCCAGCAGCACCCAACGCGACGGGGCCGGTCAGCCCCAGCATTTT
CASSTQRDGAGQPQHF
>TRBD1|TRBJ1-6|many|TRBV7-2
TGTGCCAGCAGCTGGGACAGTAGCTCCTATAATTCACCCCTCCACTTT
CASSWDSSSYNSPLHF
>.|TRBJ2-5|.|TRBV2
TGTGCCAGCGGGACGGCTCAAGAGACCCAGTACTTC
CASGTAQETQYF
>TRBD1|TRBJ2-1|few|TRBV7-2
TGTGCCAGCAGCTTAGGAGGGGACAGGGGACCGCAGTTCTTC
CASSLGGDRGPQFF
>TRBD2|TRBJ2-4|.|TRBV7-3
TGTGCCAGCAGCTTAGACGGACCGTACACGGGGGGTGACTTC
CASSLDGPYTGGDF
>.|TRBJ2-7|.|TRBV25-1
TGTGCCAGCAGTGACAGTTGGGGGGACGGCGAGTACGAGCAGTACTTC
CASSDSWGDGEYEQYF
>.|TRBJ1-5|.|TRBV28
TGTGCCAGCCATCCGAGTAGCAATCAGCCCCAGCATTTT
CASHPSSNQPQHF
>.|TRBJ2-1|.|TRBV7-9
TGTGCCAGCAGCCAGTCGGGACCTAACAATGAGCAGTTCTTC
CASSQSGPNNEQFF
>.|TRBJ1-3|.|TRBV6-5
TGTGCCACCAGAAAAGCCTCTGGAAACACCATATATTTT
CATRKASGNTIYF
>TRBD1|TRBJ2-7|many|TRBV12-3/TRBV12-4
TGTGCCAGCAGCCTTGGGGACAGTCAGCAGTACTTC
CASSLGDSQQYF
>.|TRBJ2-4|few|TRBV10-3
TGTGCCATCAGTGCCCAGAGGGGATCGGCCAAAAACATTCAGTACTTC
CAISAQRGSAKNIQYF
>.|TRBJ1-2|.|TRBV4-2
TGTGCCAGCAGCCAAGATGTGGGTGGCTACACCTTC
CASSQDVGGYTF
>TRBD2|TRBJ2-3|.|TRBV20-1
TGCAGTGCTAGCGTAGCGGGGGGCCGCCAGCTAGAGTCCAGCACAGATACGCAGTATTTT
CSASVAGGRQLESSTDTQYF
>.|TRBJ2-1|.|TRBV12-3/TRBV12-4
TGTGCCAGCTCCAAAGCCGGAGAGCAGTTCTTC
CASSKAGEQFF
>.|TRBJ2-5|many|TRBV7-2
TGTGCCAGCAGCTTACTTGACCCCTGGGGCCAAGAGACCCAGTACTTC
CASSLLDPWGQETQYF
>.|TRBJ2-3|.|TRBV27
TGTGCCAGTACGGGCCGAGCCACAGATACGCAGTATTTT
CASTGRATDTQYF
>TRBD2|TRBJ2-1|.|TRBV2
TGTGCCAGCAGTGATGCTCGGGGGGGTAACAATGAGCAGTTCTTC
CASSDARGGNNEQFF
>TRBD2|TRBJ2-3|.|TRBV5-1
TGCGCCAGCAGCTTAATTCTAGCGGGAGGAGGCACAGATACGCAGTATTTT
CASSLILAGGGTDTQYF
>TRBD2|TRBJ2-5|few|TRBV7-6
TGTGCCAGCAGCCTAACTATCGTGACTAGCGGGAGTTATGGGCGAGAGACCCAGTACTTC
CASSLTIVTSGSYGRETQYF
>TRBD2|TRBJ2-3|.|TRBV12-5
TGTGCTAGTGGGCCCGGGACTAGCACAGCACAAGATACGCAGTATTTT
CASGPGTSTAQDTQYF
>.|TRBJ1-2|.|TRBV6-2/TRBV6-3
TGTGCCAGCAGCAACAGACGGGTCAATGGCTACACCTTC
CASSNRRVNGYTF
>.|TRBJ2-1|.|TRBV20-1
TGCAGTGCTAGGTTGCGTCCAAGGGGCAATGAGCAGTTCTTC
CSARLRPRGNEQFF
>TRBD1|TRBJ2-2|.|TRBV19
TGTGCCACCGAGGCCTGGGGACAGGTTTCGACCGCCGGGGAGCTGTTTTTT
CATEAWGQVSTAGELFF
>.|TRBJ2-7|few|TRBV6-2/TRBV6-3
TGTGCCAGCAGTTACGTCGGGCTAGTCCCCTACGAGCAGTACTTC
CASSYVGLVPYEQYF
>TRBD2|TRBJ2-1|.|TRBV12-3/TRBV12-4
TGTGCCAGCAGTGAGACTAGCGGGAGCGGTGAGCAGTTCTTC
CASSETSGSGEQFF
>TRBD2|TRBJ2-7|.|TRBV6-6
TGTGCCAGCAGTTACTCCGTGGCTAGCGGGGCGTCCTACGAGCAGTACTTC
CASSYSVASGASYEQYF
>TRBD1|TRBJ2-7|.|TRBV6-1
TGTGCCAGCAGTTCCGACAGGGGGGGGGGTGACGAGCAGTACTTC
CASSSDRGGGDEQYF